Sequencing of this T cell receptor (beta chain) was carried out in a study of identifying expanded T cells in peripheral blood. V shed 8 bases and J shed 7 bases, with 15 bases lying between them. CDR3 size: 14 residues. The germline gives CDR1 SNHLY, CDR2 FYNNEI. Generated by immunoSEQ multiplex PCR, the TCRdb table keeps only in-frame clones and is missing some. The data show about 120,000 clones, approximately 88% seen once. Sequencing input: blood. The rearrangement links TRBV2 to TRBJ1-6; maybe TRBD1 (5 bases). The receptor was derived from a person aged 18-69 years in good health. The CDR3 reads CASAGAGLNSPLHF. The CDR3 DNA sequence: TGTGCCAGCGCCGGGGCAGGGTTAAATTCACCCCTCCACTTT.